This entry concerns a single T cell receptor beta chain. Authors' analysis steps: By means of reference gene primer amplification, nucleated cell counts were estimated. Produced via immunoSEQ multiplex PCR; TCRdb's table is partial and in-frame only. Clone size and the V and J calls come from that table; the DNA yielded D and trimming. The repertoire holds around 200,000 clones, with approximately 90% as singletons. V was shortened by 3 bases and J by 4 bases, with 18 bases between the two germline ends. The germline CDR1 and CDR2 sequences are MNHEY and SMNVEV (reference sequence). The CDR3 spans 16 residues. The data are from a study of blood T cell repertoires in COVID-19. Study at large: Sites in the United States, Italy and Spain provided acute and convalescent COVID-19 samples. Sample material is recorded as cDNA or gDNA derived from T cells, B-cell-depleted T cells, or PBMCs.

The sample was peripheral blood. The sequence derives from a woman under 30 who had recovered from COVID-19. The V call is TRBV27, the J call TRBJ1-1; D possibly corresponds to TRBD1 (6 bases). CDR3: CASSFQIGGPSTEAFF. CDR3 nucleotides: TGTGCCAGCAGTTTTCAGATCGGGGGGCCTAGCACTGAAGCTTTCTTT.